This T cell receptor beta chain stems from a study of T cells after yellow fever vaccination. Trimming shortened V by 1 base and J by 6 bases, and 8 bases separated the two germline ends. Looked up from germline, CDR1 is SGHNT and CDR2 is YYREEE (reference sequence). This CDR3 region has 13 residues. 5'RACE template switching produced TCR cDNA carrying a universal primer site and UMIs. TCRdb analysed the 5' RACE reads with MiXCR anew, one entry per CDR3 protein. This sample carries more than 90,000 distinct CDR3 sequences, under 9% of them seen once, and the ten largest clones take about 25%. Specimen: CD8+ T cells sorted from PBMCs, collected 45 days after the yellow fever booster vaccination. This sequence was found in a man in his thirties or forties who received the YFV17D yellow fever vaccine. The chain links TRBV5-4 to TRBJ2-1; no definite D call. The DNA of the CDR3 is TGTGCCAGCAGCTTGTCCGGTCGCAATGAGCAGTTCTTC. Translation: CASSLSGRNEQFF. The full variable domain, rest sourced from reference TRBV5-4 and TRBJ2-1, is ETGVTQSPTHLIKTRGQQVTLRCSSQSGHNTVSWYQQALGQGPQFIFQYYREEENGRGNFPPRFSGLQFPNYSSELNVNALELDDSALYLCASSLSGRNEQFFGPGTRLTVL.